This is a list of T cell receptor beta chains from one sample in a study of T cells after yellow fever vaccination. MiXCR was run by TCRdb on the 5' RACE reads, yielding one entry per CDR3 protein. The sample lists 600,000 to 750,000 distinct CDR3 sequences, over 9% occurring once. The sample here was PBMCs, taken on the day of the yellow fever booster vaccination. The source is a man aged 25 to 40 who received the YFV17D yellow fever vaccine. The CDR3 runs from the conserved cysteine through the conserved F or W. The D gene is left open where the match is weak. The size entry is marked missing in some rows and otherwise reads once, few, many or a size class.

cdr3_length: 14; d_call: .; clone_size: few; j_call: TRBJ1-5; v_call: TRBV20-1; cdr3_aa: CSARGNTSNQPQHF; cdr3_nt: TGCAGTGCTAGAGGGAACACTAGCAATCAGCCCCAGCATTTT
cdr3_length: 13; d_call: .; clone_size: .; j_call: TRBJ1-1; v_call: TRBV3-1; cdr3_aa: CASSQGPNTEAFF; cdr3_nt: TGTGCCAGCAGCCAGGGGCCGAACACTGAAGCTTTCTTT
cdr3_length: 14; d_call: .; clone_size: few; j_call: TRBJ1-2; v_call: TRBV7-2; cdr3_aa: CASSFPRGNYGYTF; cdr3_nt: TGTGCCAGCAGCTTTCCGCGGGGGAACTATGGCTACACCTTC
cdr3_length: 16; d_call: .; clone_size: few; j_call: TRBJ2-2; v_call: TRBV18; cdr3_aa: CASSPLQATNTGELFF; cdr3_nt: TGTGCCAGCTCACCACTACAGGCAACGAACACCGGGGAGCTGTTTTTT
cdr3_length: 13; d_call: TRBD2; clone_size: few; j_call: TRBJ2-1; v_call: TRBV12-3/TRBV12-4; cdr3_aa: CASTPLAGLEQFF; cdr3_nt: TGTGCCAGCACCCCACTAGCGGGACTTGAGCAGTTCTTC
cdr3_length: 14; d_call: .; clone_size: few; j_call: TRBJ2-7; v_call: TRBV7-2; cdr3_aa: CASIPTETSYEQYF; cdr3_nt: TGTGCCAGCATCCCGACAGAGACGTCCTACGAGCAGTACTTC
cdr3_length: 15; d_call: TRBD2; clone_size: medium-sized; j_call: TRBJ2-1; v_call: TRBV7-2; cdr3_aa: CASGPGGGSYNEQFF; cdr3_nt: TGTGCCAGCGGCCCCGGCGGGGGCTCCTACAATGAGCAGTTCTTC
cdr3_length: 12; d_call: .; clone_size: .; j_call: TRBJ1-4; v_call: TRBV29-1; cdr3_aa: CSVVGSNEKLFF; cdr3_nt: TGCAGCGTTGTAGGGAGTAATGAAAAACTGTTTTTT
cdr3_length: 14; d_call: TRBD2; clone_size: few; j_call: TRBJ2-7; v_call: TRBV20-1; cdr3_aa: CSAAPGTSGRQQYF; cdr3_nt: TGCAGTGCCGCCCCCGGGACTAGCGGACGGCAGCAGTACTTC
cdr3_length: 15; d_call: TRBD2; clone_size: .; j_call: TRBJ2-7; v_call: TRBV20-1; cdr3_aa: CSARDPLAGGYEQYF; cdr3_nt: TGCAGTGCTAGAGATCCGCTAGCGGGAGGGTACGAGCAGTACTTC
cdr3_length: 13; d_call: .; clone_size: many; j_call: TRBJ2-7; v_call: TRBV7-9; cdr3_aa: CASSSPRDYEQYF; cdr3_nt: TGTGCCAGCAGTTCCCCTAGGGACTACGAGCAGTACTTC
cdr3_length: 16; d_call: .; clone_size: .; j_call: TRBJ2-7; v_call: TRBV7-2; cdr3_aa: CASSLAGGTVTLEQYF; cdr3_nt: TGTGCCAGCAGCTTAGCTGGGGGGACAGTGACCCTCGAGCAGTACTTC
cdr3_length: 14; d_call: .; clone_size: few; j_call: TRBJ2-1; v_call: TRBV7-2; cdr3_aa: CASSSLPGRHEQFF; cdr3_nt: TGTGCCAGCAGCTCTCTCCCCGGCAGGCATGAGCAGTTCTTC
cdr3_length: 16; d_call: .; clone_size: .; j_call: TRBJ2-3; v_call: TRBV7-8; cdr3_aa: CASNSHRDESTDTQYF; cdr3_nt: TGTGCCAGCAACAGCCACAGGGACGAGAGCACAGATACGCAGTATTTT
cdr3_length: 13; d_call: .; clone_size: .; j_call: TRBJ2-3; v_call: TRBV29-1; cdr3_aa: CSVERLSTDTQYF; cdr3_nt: TGCAGCGTTGAGCGGCTAAGCACAGATACGCAGTATTTT
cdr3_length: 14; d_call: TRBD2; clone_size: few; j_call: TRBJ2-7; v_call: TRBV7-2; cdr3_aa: CASRLRTSPYEQYF; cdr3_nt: TGTGCCAGCCGCTTACGGACTAGCCCCTACGAGCAGTACTTC
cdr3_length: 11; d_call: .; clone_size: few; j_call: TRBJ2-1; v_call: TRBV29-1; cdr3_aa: CSVGPEGEQFF; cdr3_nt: TGCAGCGTTGGGCCTGAGGGTGAGCAGTTCTTC
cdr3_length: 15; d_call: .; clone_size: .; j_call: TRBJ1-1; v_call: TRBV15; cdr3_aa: CATSAPGTSNTEAFF; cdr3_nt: TGTGCCACCAGCGCCCCCGGGACATCAAACACTGAAGCTTTCTTT
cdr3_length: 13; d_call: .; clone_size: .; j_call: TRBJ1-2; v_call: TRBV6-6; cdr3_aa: CASSYSAPHGYTF; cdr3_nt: TGTGCCAGCAGTTACTCCGCGCCCCACGGCTACACCTTC
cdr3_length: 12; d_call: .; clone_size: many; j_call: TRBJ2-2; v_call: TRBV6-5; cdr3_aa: CASMRVAGELFF; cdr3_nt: TGTGCCAGCATGAGGGTGGCCGGGGAGCTGTTTTTT
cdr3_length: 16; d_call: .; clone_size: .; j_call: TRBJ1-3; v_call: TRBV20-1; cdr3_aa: CSATDPMAASGNTIYF; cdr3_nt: TGCAGTGCTACGGATCCTATGGCAGCCTCTGGAAACACCATATATTTT
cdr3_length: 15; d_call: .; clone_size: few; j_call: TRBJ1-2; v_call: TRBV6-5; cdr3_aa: CASSYRPGGNYGYTF; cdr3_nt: TGTGCCAGCAGTTACCGTCCGGGAGGGAACTATGGCTACACCTTC
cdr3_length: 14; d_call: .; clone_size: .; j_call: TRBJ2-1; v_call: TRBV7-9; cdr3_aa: CASSGRGLDNEQFF; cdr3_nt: TGTGCCAGCAGCGGGCGGGGCCTTGACAATGAGCAGTTCTTC
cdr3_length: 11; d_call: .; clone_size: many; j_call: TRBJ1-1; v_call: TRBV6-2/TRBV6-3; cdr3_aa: CASSLGTQAFF; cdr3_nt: TGTGCCAGCAGTTTGGGAACGCAAGCTTTCTTT
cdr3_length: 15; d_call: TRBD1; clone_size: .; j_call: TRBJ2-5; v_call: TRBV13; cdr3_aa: CASSFSQGGGETQYF; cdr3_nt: TGCGCCAGCAGCTTTTCCCAAGGGGGCGGCGAGACCCAGTACTTC
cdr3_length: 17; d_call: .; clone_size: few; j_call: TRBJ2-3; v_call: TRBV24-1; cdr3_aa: CATSDLRGGSTPDTQYF; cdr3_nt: TGTGCCACCAGTGATTTGAGGGGAGGCTCTACTCCAGATACGCAGTATTTT
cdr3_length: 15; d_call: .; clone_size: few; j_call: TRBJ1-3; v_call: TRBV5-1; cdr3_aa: CASSLGSSSGNTIYF; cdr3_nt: TGCGCCAGCAGCTTGGGTTCCAGCTCTGGAAACACCATATATTTT
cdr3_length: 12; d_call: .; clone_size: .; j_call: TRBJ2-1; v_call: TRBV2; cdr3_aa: CARRLRGDEQFF; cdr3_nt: TGTGCCAGAAGATTAAGGGGTGATGAGCAGTTCTTC
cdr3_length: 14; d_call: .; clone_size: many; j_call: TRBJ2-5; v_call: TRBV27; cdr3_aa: CASSRTGFWETQYF; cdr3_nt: TGTGCCAGCAGTAGAACAGGGTTTTGGGAGACCCAGTACTTC
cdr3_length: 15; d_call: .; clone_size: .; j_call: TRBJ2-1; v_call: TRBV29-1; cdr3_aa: CSATLNLPPYNEQFF; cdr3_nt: TGCAGCGCAACATTAAATCTTCCCCCTTACAATGAGCAGTTCTTC
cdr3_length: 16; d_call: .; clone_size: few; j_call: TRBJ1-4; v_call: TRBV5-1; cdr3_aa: CASSPRVDGGKEKLFF; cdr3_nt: TGCGCCAGCAGCCCCCGGGTCGATGGGGGAAAAGAAAAACTGTTTTTT
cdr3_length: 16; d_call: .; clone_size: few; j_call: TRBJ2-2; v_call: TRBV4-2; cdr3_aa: CASSQDHASFTGELFF; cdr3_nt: TGTGCCAGCAGCCAAGATCATGCCAGCTTCACCGGGGAGCTGTTTTTT
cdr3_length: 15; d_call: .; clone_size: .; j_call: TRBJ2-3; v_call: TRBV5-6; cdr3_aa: CASSSSRRGLDTQYF; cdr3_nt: TGTGCCAGCAGCTCTTCGCGGAGAGGGTTGGATACGCAGTATTTT
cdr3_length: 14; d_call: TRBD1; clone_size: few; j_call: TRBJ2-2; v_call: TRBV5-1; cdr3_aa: CASSSQTGTGELFF; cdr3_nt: TGCGCCAGCAGCTCTCAGACAGGGACCGGGGAGCTGTTTTTT
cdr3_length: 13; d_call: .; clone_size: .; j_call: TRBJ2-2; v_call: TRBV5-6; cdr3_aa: CASREGKAGELFF; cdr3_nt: TGTGCCAGCAGAGAGGGGAAGGCGGGGGAGCTGTTTTTT
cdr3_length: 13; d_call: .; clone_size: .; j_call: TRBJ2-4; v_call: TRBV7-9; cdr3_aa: CASSLLGPDIQYF; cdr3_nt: TGTGCCAGCAGCTTGCTCGGGCCGGACATTCAGTACTTC
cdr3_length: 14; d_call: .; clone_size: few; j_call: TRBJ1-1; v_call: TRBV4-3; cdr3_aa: CASSQVVMTTEAFF; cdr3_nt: TGCGCCAGCAGCCAAGTCGTCATGACGACTGAAGCTTTCTTT
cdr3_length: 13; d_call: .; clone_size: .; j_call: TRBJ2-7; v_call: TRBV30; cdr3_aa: CAWSPAVRGEQYF; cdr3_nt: TGTGCCTGGAGTCCCGCAGTGAGGGGCGAGCAGTACTTC
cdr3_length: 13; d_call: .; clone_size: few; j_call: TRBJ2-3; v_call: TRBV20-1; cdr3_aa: CSVQGTVRDTQYF; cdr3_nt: TGCAGTGTCCAGGGGACGGTTAGAGATACGCAGTATTTT
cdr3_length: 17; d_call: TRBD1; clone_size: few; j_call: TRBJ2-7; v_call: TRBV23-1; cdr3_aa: CASSHHRGRVSLYEQYF; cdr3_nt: TGCGCCAGCAGTCACCACAGGGGCCGGGTCTCTCTCTACGAGCAGTACTTC
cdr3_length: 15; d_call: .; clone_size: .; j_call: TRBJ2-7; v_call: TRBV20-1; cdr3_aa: CSARPPAGLPYEQYF; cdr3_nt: TGCAGTGCCCGACCCCCCGCGGGACTTCCCTACGAGCAGTACTTC
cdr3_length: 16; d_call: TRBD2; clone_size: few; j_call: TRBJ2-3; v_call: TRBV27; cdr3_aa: CASSSRTSGVTDTQYF; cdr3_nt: TGTGCCAGCAGTTCCCGGACTAGCGGGGTCACAGATACGCAGTATTTT
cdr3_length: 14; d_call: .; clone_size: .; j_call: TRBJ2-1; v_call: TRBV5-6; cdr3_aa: CASSLAGLRHEQFF; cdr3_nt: TGTGCCAGCAGCTTGGCCGGTCTCCGGCATGAGCAGTTCTTC
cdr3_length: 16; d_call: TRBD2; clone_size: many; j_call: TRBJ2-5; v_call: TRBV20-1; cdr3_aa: CSATRGLAGDEETQYF; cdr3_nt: TGCAGTGCTACCCGCGGACTAGCGGGAGATGAGGAGACCCAGTACTTC
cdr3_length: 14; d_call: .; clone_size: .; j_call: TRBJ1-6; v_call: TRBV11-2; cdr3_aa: CASSSLQGNSPLHF; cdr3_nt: TGTGCCAGCAGCTCACTCCAGGGGAATTCACCCCTCCACTTT
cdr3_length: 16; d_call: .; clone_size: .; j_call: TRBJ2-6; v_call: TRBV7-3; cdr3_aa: CASSLTRLAGANVLTF; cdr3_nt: TGTGCCAGCAGCTTAACTAGACTGGCCGGGGCCAACGTCCTGACTTTC
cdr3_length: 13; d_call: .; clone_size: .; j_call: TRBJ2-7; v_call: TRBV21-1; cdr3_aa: CASSKASRTEQYF; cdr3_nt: TGTGCCAGCAGCAAAGCCTCGAGGACCGAGCAGTACTTC
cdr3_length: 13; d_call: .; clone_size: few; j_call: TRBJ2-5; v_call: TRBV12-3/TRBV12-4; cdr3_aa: CASSLDRAQTQYF; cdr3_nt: TGTGCCAGCAGTTTAGACAGGGCACAGACCCAGTACTTC
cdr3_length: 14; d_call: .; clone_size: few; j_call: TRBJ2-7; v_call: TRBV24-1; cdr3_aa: CATSVNSGYYEQYF; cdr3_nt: TGTGCCACCAGTGTTAATAGCGGATACTACGAGCAGTACTTC
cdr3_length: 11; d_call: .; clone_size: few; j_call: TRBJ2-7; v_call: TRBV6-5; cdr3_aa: CASGGRNEQYF; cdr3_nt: TGTGCCAGTGGAGGCCGGAACGAGCAGTACTTC
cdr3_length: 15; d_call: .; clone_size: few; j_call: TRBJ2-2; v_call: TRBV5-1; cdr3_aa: CASSLTQGVTGELFF; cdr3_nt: TGCGCCAGCAGCTTGACACAGGGTGTCACCGGGGAGCTGTTTTTT
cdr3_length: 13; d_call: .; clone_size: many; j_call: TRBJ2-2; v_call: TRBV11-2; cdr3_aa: CASSWVEVGELFF; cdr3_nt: TGTGCCAGCAGCTGGGTTGAGGTCGGGGAGCTGTTTTTT
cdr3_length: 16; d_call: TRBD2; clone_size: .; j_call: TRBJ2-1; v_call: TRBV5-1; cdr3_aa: CASSLAPSGVYNEQFF; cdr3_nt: TGCGCCAGCAGCTTGGCCCCTAGCGGGGTATACAATGAGCAGTTCTTC